One T cell receptor beta chain is described in this entry. Its antigen specificity is not known. The record has no base qualities; no much larger clone is one base away. The CDR3 goes from the cysteine to the phenylalanine over 13 residues. Only the CDR3 region is kept as DNA, spanning 39 bases read in frame from base 1. The germline V gene provides CDR1 ENHRY and CDR2 SYGVKD. V drops 8 bases and J drops 0 bases, leaving 10 bases in between. Libraries were built with the immunoSEQ multiplex PCR assay. Not all clones reach the TCRdb copy of this immuneACCESS table, which keeps in-frame sequences only. Checked studies attribute under half of the gap to unresolved V genes and leave the rest unexplained. The table for this sample lists fewer than 40,000 clones; over 75% of them were counted only once. Roughly 10% of the sample goes to the ten largest clones. The data originate from a study of T cell changes during pregnancy in multiple sclerosis (dated by TCRdb to about 2019). In the study overall: The study looked at changes in the T cell repertoire across pregnancy in women with multiple sclerosis.

This TCR was recovered from a female donor with multiple sclerosis, enrolled in a pregnancy study. The sequencing used CD8+ T cells from peripheral blood mononuclear cells, collected before pregnancy. The sequence is built from TRBV10-3 and TRBJ1-2, and perhaps TRBD1 as D gene, on 5 matching bases. The DNA sequence is as follows: TGTGCCATCGGCGGGGGAACTAACTATGGCTACACCTTC. It is translated as CAIGGGTNYGYTF.